This TCR beta chain was sequenced during a study of regulatory T cells in long-lasting Graves disease. Findings and caveats of the study: With a small sample size, accuracy may have been reduced. Newly diagnosed patients had higher TCR diversity than persistent Graves' patients did.

The time point here: newly diagnosed GD, antithyroid drugs for less than 3 months. Extracted PBMC RNA gave rise to the TCR library. Through Arm-PCR of CDR3 regions and iRepertoire HTBI primers, TCR beta libraries were built. From the multiplex PCR reads, TCRdb called clonotypes with MiXCR, one entry per CDR3 protein. In the table there are around 450,000 distinct CDR3 sequences, 15% of which are singletons. On this clonotype itself: What it binds is unknown. A read error is possible here, since a much larger clone lies one base away.

CDR1 MNHNS and CDR2 SASEGT come from the germline V gene. This CDR3 contains 19 residues. Trimming removed 6 bases at V and 13 bases at J, with 37 bases between. This same sample was also part of a study on T cells in Graves' hyperthyroidism and ophthalmopathy. That source adds: A model using 13 V-J features told ophthalmopathy apart from stable hyperthyroidism.

This TCR came from a woman under 40 with Graves disease. The source was peripheral blood mononuclear cells (PBMCs), collected at new diagnosis, from a patient treated with antithyroid drugs. This rearrangement joins TRBV6-1 to TRBJ2-4, with unresolved D. The CDR3 spells CASRPLGRTWMSSYNEQYF. The CDR3 DNA sequence: TGTGCCAGCAGGCCCCTCGGGCGGACCTGGATGAGCTCCTACAATGAGCAGTACTTC.